The 8 T cell receptor beta chains reported below all come from one sample, sequenced in a study of OX40 agonist ivuxolimab in advanced cancers. TCRdb's table, derived via immunoSEQ multiplex PCR, lists solely in-frame clones and lacks some. Among about 130,000 clones listed, approximately 94% were seen once. Specimen: CD4+ or CD8+ T cells sorted from blood, collected in a trial of the OX40 agonist ivuxolimab. The receptors were gathered from an adult with an advanced solid tumor such as melanoma, head and neck, liver or kidney cancer.

The chain employs TRBV5-1 and TRBJ1-1, with 8 bases that match TRBD1. Germline assignment: CDR1 SGHRS and CDR2 YFSETQ. The CDR3 spans 14 residues. The ends lost 4 bases at V and 5 bases at J; junction bases unmatched: 7. The CDR3 protein is CASSHTGGWTEAFF. Here the CDR3 DNA reads TGCGCCAGCAGCCACACAGGGGGGTGGACTGAAGCTTTCTTT.

The chain is built from TRBV6-5 and TRBJ1-2; D may be TRBD1 (5 bases). Germline values: CDR1 MNHEY, CDR2 SVGAGI. This CDR3 is 12 amino acids long. Trimming removed 7 bases at V and 4 bases at J, with 10 bases between. CDR3 in amino acids: CASNTGLYGYTF. DNA of the CDR3: TGTGCCAGCAACACGGGACTCTATGGCTACACCTTC.

V is TRBV5-1 and J is TRBJ2-7; 9 bases are a match to TRBD1. J lost 5 bases, V lost 1 base, and 10 bases had no gene match. Germline CDR1 and CDR2: SGHRS and YFSETQ. The CDR3 spans 16 residues. CDR3 bases: TGCGCCAGCAGCTTGTATTTTTGGGACAGGGACCACGAGCAGTACTTC. It specifies CASSLYFWDRDHEQYF.

This chain connects TRBV4-3 to TRBJ1-6; D is perhaps TRBD1 (5 bases). The ends were cut back, 0 bases at V and 7 bases at J, with 10 bases in the middle. CDR1 is LGHNA, CDR2 YSLEER, per germline. This CDR3 has 15 amino acids. CDR3 coding DNA: TGCGCCAGCAGCCAAGAAGGGGTCGGGAATTCACCCCTCCACTTT. This translates into CASSQEGVGNSPLHF.

The V gene is TRBV19, the J gene TRBJ2-7; D may correspond to TRBD1 or TRBD2 (6 bases each). Trimming pared 1 base from V and 9 bases from J, leaving 22 bases between. The CDR3 has 16 amino acids. Per germline, CDR1 LNHDA and CDR2 SQIVND (reference sequence). As DNA, the CDR3 is TGTGCCAGTAGTATAGGGCTGCAGGGGAGGTTGAACGGGCAGTACTTC. It encodes CASSIGLQGRLNGQYF.

The V gene is TRBV6-5, the J gene TRBJ1-1; perhaps TRBD1 as D (5 bases). Germline loops: CDR1 MNHEY, CDR2 SVGAGI. The CDR3 runs 14 residues. V lost 5 bases, J lost 0 bases, and 10 bases lay in between. The CDR3 region is CASSEGPLNTEAFF. The CDR3 bases are TGTGCCAGCAGTGAGGGACCGCTGAACACTGAAGCTTTCTTT.

The chain uses TRBV7-3 and TRBJ1-2; D is perhaps TRBD1 (6 bases). The V gene lost 5 bases and the J gene lost 4 bases, with 17 bases spanning the gap. CDR3 length equals 15 residues. Germline CDR1 SGHTA, CDR2 FQGTGA. The CDR3 bases are TGTGCCAGCAGCCCGAGACAGGTCCGCCTCTATGGCTACACCTTC. Amino acids: CASSPRQVRLYGYTF.

The rearrangement joins TRBV11-2 to TRBJ1-1, with D hard to call. Germline V gives CDR1 SGHAT, CDR2 FQNNGV. V shed 5 bases and J shed 5 bases, with 12 bases lying between them. The CDR3 has 13 residues. The CDR3 DNA reads as TGTGCCAGCAGCCTCCAATTGGATACTGAAGCTTTCTTT. Protein product: CASSLQLDTEAFF. The full variable domain, in which reference TRBV11-2 and TRBJ1-1 provide the parts outside the CDR3, is EAGVAQSPRYKIIEKRQSVAFWCNPISGHATLYWYQQILGQGPKLLIQFQNNGVVDDSQLPKDRFSAERLKGVDSTLKIQPAKLEDSAVYLCASSLQLDTEAFFGQGTRLTVV.